Below are 27 T cell receptor beta chains sequenced from a single sample in a study of OX40 agonist ivuxolimab in advanced cancers. Generated by immunoSEQ multiplex PCR, the TCRdb table keeps only in-frame clones and is missing some. The sample comprises some 64,000 clones, around nine tenths of which are singletons, and around 0.79% rests with the top ten. This specimen was CD4+ or CD8+ T cells sorted from blood, taken in a trial of the OX40 agonist ivuxolimab. The receptors shown here come from an adult with an advanced solid tumor such as melanoma, head and neck, liver or kidney cancer.

The chain carries TRBV9 and TRBJ2-1; the D is unclear. Trimming stripped 3 bases from V and 1 base from J, with 2 bases between. CDR1 and CDR2 (germline): SGDLS, YYNGEE. This CDR3 has 12 amino acids. Written as DNA, the CDR3 is TGTGCCAGCAGCGGATCCTACAATGAGCAGTTCTTC. It translates to CASSGSYNEQFF.

The chain carries TRBV19 and TRBJ2-3; no clear D. The CDR3 has 11 amino acids. Per the germline V gene, CDR1 is LNHDA and CDR2 is SQIVND (reference sequence). Trimming shortened V by 6 bases and J by 5 bases, and 6 bases separated the two germline ends. The CDR3 here is CASRNRDTQYF. The DNA for the CDR3 is TGTGCCAGTAGGAACAGAGATACGCAGTATTTT.

This clone showed up just once. The rearrangement uses TRBV6-5 and TRBJ2-7; D possibly corresponds to TRBD1 (5 bases). CDR1 and CDR2 from the germline V gene are MNHEY and SVGAGI. CDR3 length equals 15 residues. Trimming pared 5 bases from V and 1 base from J, leaving 15 bases between. Here the CDR3 reads CASSRDSAKSYEQYF. CDR3 nucleotide sequence: TGTGCCAGCAGTCGAGACAGCGCGAAATCCTACGAGCAGTACTTC.

The rearrangement uses TRBV5-5 and TRBJ1-4, with a possible D match to TRBD1 (6 bases). V lost 4 bases and J lost 5, with 18 bases in between. The CDR3 spans 16 residues. Germline V lookup: CDR1 SGHKS, CDR2 YYEKEE (reference sequence). Here the CDR3 DNA reads TGTGCCAGCAGCCCCGCGGCAGGGGCCCTCAATGAAAAACTGTTTTTT. Translating gives CASSPAAGALNEKLFF.

This chain joins TRBV12-5 and TRBJ2-7; D gene unclear. V lost 1 base, J lost 5 bases, and 3 bases lay in between. Germline V lookup: CDR1 LGHNT, CDR2 FRNRAP. The CDR3 has 11 residues. CDR3 in DNA: TGTGCTAGTGGTTTGGGAAACGAGCAGTACTTC. This translates into CASGLGNEQYF. Looking up the rest from reference TRBV12-5 and TRBJ2-7 gives the full variable domain: DARVTQTPRHKVTEMGQEVTMRCQPILGHNTVFWYRQTMMQGLELLAYFRNRAPLDDSGMPKDRFSAEMPDATLATLKIQPSEPRDSAVYFCASGLGNEQYFGPGTRLTVT.

V is TRBV5-4 and J is TRBJ2-1; D is unresolved. The CDR3 has 15 residues. Trimming cost V 0 bases and J 0 bases, with 7 bases left between them. CDR1 and CDR2 (germline): SGHNT, YYREEE (reference sequence). CDR3: CASSLGSGSYNEQFF. The CDR3, as DNA: TGTGCCAGCAGCTTGGGGAGTGGCTCCTACAATGAGCAGTTCTTC.

The V and J genes are TRBV19 and TRBJ2-6, with TRBD1 as a possible D gene (7 bases). Germline assignment: CDR1 LNHDA and CDR2 SQIVND (reference sequence). This CDR3 is built from 14 residues. Trimming pared 7 bases from V and 3 bases from J, leaving 10 bases between. CDR3 protein: CASNRGGGANVLTF. CDR3 sequence (DNA): TGTGCCAGTAACAGGGGAGGTGGGGCCAACGTCCTGACTTTC.

This clone has just one count. The chain combines TRBV28 with TRBJ1-3; TRBD1 might be the D (5 bases). The V and J ends lost 6 bases and 4 bases respectively, with 16 bases between them. CDR3 length equals 15 residues. Looked up from germline, CDR1 is MDHEN and CDR2 is SYDVKM. CDR3 region: CASRGQSGLGNTIYF. The CDR3 DNA follows: TGTGCCAGCAGGGGTCAATCAGGGCTCGGAAACACCATATATTTT. The full variable domain, in which reference TRBV28 and TRBJ1-3 provide the parts outside the CDR3, is DVKVTQSSRYLVKRTGEKVFLECVQDMDHENMFWYRQDPGLGLRLIYFSYDVKMKEKGDIPEGYSVSREKKERFSLILESASTNQTSMYLCASRGQSGLGNTIYFGEGSWLTVV.

This chain joins TRBV6-5 and TRBJ2-1, with 10 bases aligning to TRBD2. Germline lookup yields CDR1 MNHEY and CDR2 SVGAGI. The CDR3 is made up of 15 amino acids. J gave up 0 bases and V 6 bases, and 2 bases lay outside the gene matches. The CDR3 DNA follows: TGTGCCAGCAGAATAGCGGGAGGCTCCTACAATGAGCAGTTCTTC. Amino acid sequence: CASRIAGGSYNEQFF.

For the CDR3, the DNA is TGTGCCAGCAGTTACTCGACGGCCACTGAAGCTTTCTTT. Translated: CASSYSTATEAFF. The J gene is TRBJ1-1, the V gene TRBV6-6; no clear D. V lost 0 bases, J lost 4 bases, and 6 bases lay in between. The length of the CDR3 is 13 residues. Germline lookup yields CDR1 MNHNY and CDR2 SVGAGI (reference sequence).

About this clone itself: At the DNA level, this CDR3 is encoded by other sequences in the same sample as well. This chain connects TRBV5-4 to TRBJ2-5, with a tentative D call TRBD2 (5 bases). V dropped 4 bases and J dropped 2 bases, with 12 bases sitting between them. CDR3 length equals 14 residues. In germline, CDR1 is SGHNT, CDR2 YYREEE (reference sequence). The CDR3 coding sequence is TGTGCCAGCAGCCTAGGGAGCCGGCAAGAGACCCAGTACTTC. It translates to CASSLGSRQETQYF.

The rearrangement joins TRBV6-5 to TRBJ2-6; 10 nucleotides align to TRBD1. The trim removed 6 bases at V and 4 bases at J, leaving 3 bases unmatched. The CDR3 has 15 amino acids. CDR1 is MNHEY, CDR2 SVGAGI, per germline. The CDR3 protein is CASSWTGGGANVLTF. The CDR3 coding sequence is TGTGCCAGCAGCTGGACAGGGGGAGGGGCCAACGTCCTGACTTTC.

The chain recombines TRBV7-6 with TRBJ2-3; no firm D call. The V gene lost 5 bases and the J gene lost 1 base, with 7 bases spanning the gap. The CDR3 spans 13 residues. Germline CDR1 SGHVS, CDR2 FNYEAQ. In DNA form, the CDR3 reads TGTGCCAGCAGCGTGACACGCACAGATACGCAGTATTTT. Translated, it gives CASSVTRTDTQYF. Complete variable domain (other parts from reference TRBV7-6 and TRBJ2-3): GAGVSQSPRYKVTKRGQDVALRCDPISGHVSLYWYRQALGQGPEFLTYFNYEAQQDKSGLPNDRFSAERPEGSISTLTIQRTEQRDSAMYRCASSVTRTDTQYFGPGTRLTVL.

V and J are TRBV28 and TRBJ2-7; tentatively, D is TRBD1 (6 bases). CDR1 and CDR2 (germline): MDHEN, SYDVKM. The CDR3 contains 15 residues. Trimming took off 7 bases at V and 2 bases at J, with 18 bases between the two ends. The CDR3 nucleotides are TGTGCCAGCACCTCTCTGCCTGGGACAACCTACGAGCAGTACTTC. This codes for CASTSLPGTTYEQYF.

The chain uses TRBV30 and TRBJ1-1; possible D gene TRBD1, 5 bases. Trimming cost V 0 bases and J 7 bases, with 12 bases left between them. Germline loops: CDR1 GTSNPN, CDR2 SVGIG (reference sequence). The CDR3 sequence is 13 residues long. The CDR3 is CAWSVLGVGEAFF. In DNA, the CDR3 is TGTGCCTGGAGTGTACTAGGGGTTGGTGAAGCTTTCTTT.

The CDR3 loop is CASSVGGLADEQFF. Here the CDR3 DNA reads TGTGCCAGCAGCGTAGGCGGCCTAGCGGACGAGCAGTTCTTC. V and J are TRBV9 and TRBJ2-1; 7 nucleotides line up with TRBD2. CDR3 length equals 14 residues. V lost 0 bases and J lost 10; bases outside the gene matches: 7. The germline V gene encodes CDR1 SGDLS and CDR2 YYNGEE.

CDR3 in DNA: TGTGCCAGCAGAGAACAGGGTAGCACAGATACGCAGTATTTT. It encodes CASREQGSTDTQYF. The V gene is TRBV5-4, the J gene TRBJ2-3; D possibly corresponds to TRBD1 (6 bases). Deletions cut 5 bases from V and 0 bases from J, with 10 bases between. Germline assignment: CDR1 SGHNT and CDR2 YYREEE (reference sequence). The CDR3 has 14 residues.

This sequence joins TRBV7-6 and TRBJ2-1; 8 bases are shared with TRBD2. The germline V gene encodes CDR1 SGHVS and CDR2 FNYEAQ. After removal of 4 bases from V and 9 bases from J, the junction contained 5 bases not matched to a gene. This CDR3 has 13 residues. The CDR3 protein is CASSYPGGVEQFF. The CDR3 DNA reads as TGTGCCAGCAGCTACCCCGGGGGGGTTGAGCAGTTCTTC.

The chain has TRBV4-2 and TRBJ2-5; 10 bases are a match to TRBD2. CDR1 LGHNA and CDR2 YNFKEQ come from the germline V gene. This CDR3 spans 17 amino acids. The junction had 9 bases not matched to a gene; V was cut back by 0 bases and J by 5 bases. As DNA, the CDR3 is TGTGCCAGCAGCCAAGATGGAGCGGGAGGGCCCCGGGAGACCCAGTACTTC. This encodes CASSQDGAGGPRETQYF.

The rearrangement links TRBV9 to TRBJ2-5; 9 bases match TRBD1. V shed 7 bases, J shed 5 bases, and the junction held 9 bases outside the gene matches. CDR3 length equals 14 residues. CDR1 SGDLS and CDR2 YYNGEE come from the germline V gene. CDR3 DNA: TGTGCCAGCTCCTCCCGGACAGGGGCGGAGACCCAGTACTTC. Protein sequence: CASSSRTGAETQYF. The entire variable domain, with the rest obtained from reference TRBV9 and TRBJ2-5, is as follows: DSGVTQTPKHLITATGQRVTLRCSPRSGDLSVYWYQQSLDQGLQFLIQYYNGEERAKGNILERFSAQQFPDLHSELNLSSLELGDSALYFCASSSRTGAETQYFGPGTRLLVL.

This clone was observed a few times. The V call is TRBV30, the J call TRBJ1-5; TRBD1 might be the D (6 bases). The CDR3 covers 12 residues. Germline assignment: CDR1 GTSNPN and CDR2 SVGIG (reference sequence). V was trimmed by 8 bases and J by 4 bases, leaving 12 bases between them. The CDR3 DNA reads TGTGCCCTCGGGACACCTAATCAGCCCCAGCATTTT. The encoded protein is CALGTPNQPQHF.

CDR3 coding DNA: TGTGCCAGCAGCTTGCAGGGCTATGGCTACACCTTC. Translating it yields CASSLQGYGYTF. The chain combines TRBV5-6 with TRBJ1-2; possible D gene TRBD1, 5 bases. Trimming removed 1 base at V and 4 bases at J, with 5 bases between. This CDR3 is 12 amino acids long. Germline CDR1 is SGHDT and CDR2 is YYEEEE.

The gene calls are TRBV5-1 and TRBJ2-3; D is unresolved. V shed 0 bases and J shed 1 base, with 9 bases lying between them. The germline CDR1 and CDR2 sequences are SGHRS and YFSETQ. The CDR3 loop spans 15 amino acids. CDR3 nucleotide sequence: TGCGCCAGCAGCTTGGAGGGCACTCGCACAGATACGCAGTATTTT. Amino acids: CASSLEGTRTDTQYF.

The V call is TRBV5-1, the J call TRBJ1-1, with D possibly being TRBD1 (6 bases). V was cut by 5 bases and J by 1 base, with 18 bases left in between. This CDR3 spans 16 amino acids. Germline CDR1 and CDR2: SGHRS and YFSETQ. The CDR3 region has the DNA TGCGCCAGCAGGGCAACAGGGTTGGGATGGAACACTGAAGCTTTCTTT. Translated, it gives CASRATGLGWNTEAFF.

The chain recombines TRBV15 with TRBJ2-2; D is perhaps TRBD2 (6 bases). The CDR3 spans 15 residues. The V end was cut by 5 bases, the J end by 2 bases, with 12 bases between. Germline values: CDR1 LNHNV, CDR2 YYDKDF (reference sequence). CDR3 DNA sequence: TGTGCCACCAGCGGCCGGGAGCACAACACCGGGGAGCTGTTTTTT. Its protein is CATSGREHNTGELFF.

The rearrangement joins TRBV5-1 to TRBJ2-7; D remains ambiguous. The length of the CDR3 is 13 residues. CDR1 is SGHRS, CDR2 YFSETQ, per germline. The V end was cut by 3 bases, the J end by 5 bases, with 12 bases between. The CDR3 is CASSSMTDHEQYF. The CDR3 region has the DNA TGCGCCAGCAGCTCTATGACCGACCACGAGCAGTACTTC. Variable domain in full (rest from reference TRBV5-1 and TRBJ2-7): KAGVTQTPRYLIKTRGQQVTLSCSPISGHRSVSWYQQTPGQGLQFLFEYFSETQRNKGNFPGRFSGRQFSNSRSEMNVSTLELGDSALYLCASSSMTDHEQYFGPGTRLTVT.

The rearrangement links TRBV5-1 to TRBJ1-4; maybe TRBD1 (5 bases). V was pared by 4 bases and J by 8 bases, with 15 bases between. The germline V gene has CDR1 SGHRS and CDR2 YFSETQ. The CDR3 has 14 residues. The CDR3 here is CASSPGGEGEKLFF. CDR3 coding DNA: TGCGCCAGCAGCCCCGGGGGGGAAGGCGAAAAACTGTTTTTT.